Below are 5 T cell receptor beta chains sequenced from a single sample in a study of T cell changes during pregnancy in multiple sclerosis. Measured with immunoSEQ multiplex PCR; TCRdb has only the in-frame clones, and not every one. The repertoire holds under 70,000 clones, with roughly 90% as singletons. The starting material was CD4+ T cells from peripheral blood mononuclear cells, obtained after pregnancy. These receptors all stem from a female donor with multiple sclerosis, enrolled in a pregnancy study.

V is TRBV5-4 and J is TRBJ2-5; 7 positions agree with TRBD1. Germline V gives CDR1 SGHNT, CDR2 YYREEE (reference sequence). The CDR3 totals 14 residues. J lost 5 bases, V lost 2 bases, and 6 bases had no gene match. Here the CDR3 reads CASSFRQGRETQYF. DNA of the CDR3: TGTGCCAGCAGCTTTCGACAGGGTCGGGAGACCCAGTACTTC.

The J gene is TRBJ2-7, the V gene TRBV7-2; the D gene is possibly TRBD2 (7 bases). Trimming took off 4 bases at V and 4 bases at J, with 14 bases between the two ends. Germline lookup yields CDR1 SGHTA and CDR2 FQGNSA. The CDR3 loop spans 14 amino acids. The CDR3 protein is CASSSGGPLYEQYF. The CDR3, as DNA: TGTGCCAGCAGCTCGGGGGGCCCTTTATACGAGCAGTACTTC.

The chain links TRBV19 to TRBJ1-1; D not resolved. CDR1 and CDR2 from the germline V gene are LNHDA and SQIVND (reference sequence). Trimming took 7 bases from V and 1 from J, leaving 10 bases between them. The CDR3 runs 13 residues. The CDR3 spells CASMESANTEAFF. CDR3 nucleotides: TGTGCCAGTATGGAGTCTGCGAACACTGAAGCTTTCTTT.

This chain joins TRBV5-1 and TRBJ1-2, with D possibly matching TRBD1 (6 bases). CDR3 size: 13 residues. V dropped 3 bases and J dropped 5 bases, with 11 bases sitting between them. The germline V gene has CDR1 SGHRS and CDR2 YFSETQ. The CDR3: CASSSGDIYGYTF. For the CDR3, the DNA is TGCGCCAGCAGCTCAGGGGACATTTATGGCTACACCTTC.

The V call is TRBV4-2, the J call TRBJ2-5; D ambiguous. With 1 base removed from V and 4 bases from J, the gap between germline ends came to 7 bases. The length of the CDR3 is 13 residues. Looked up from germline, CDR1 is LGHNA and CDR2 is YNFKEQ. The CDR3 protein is CASSQVPGETQYF. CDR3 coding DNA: TGTGCCAGCAGCCAAGTTCCGGGAGAGACCCAGTACTTC.